The next 28 T cell receptor beta chains were all read from a single sample in a study of CD8+ T cells in alopecia areata. TCR sequencing used cDNA made by reverse transcription of extracted RNA. Libraries were prepared by immunoSEQ multiplex PCR; TCRdb keeps only in-frame clonotypes and omits some of them. The sample lists around 120,000 clones, around 48% occurring once. The specimen sequenced was NKG2D-low CD8+ T cells sorted from blood. The receptors here all came from a human donor with alopecia areata.

This clone was seen only a few times. This chain links TRBV28 with TRBJ1-2; D uncertain. Between the trimmed V and J ends, which lost 4 bases and 0 bases, there was a span of 9 bases. CDR1 is MDHEN, CDR2 SYDVKM, per germline. The CDR3 has 14 residues. The CDR3 region is CASSSGTANYGYTF. CDR3 in DNA: TGTGCCAGCAGTTCAGGTACAGCTAACTATGGCTACACCTTC.

V is TRBV5-1 and J is TRBJ2-1; TRBD2 matches 7 bases. Germline loops: CDR1 SGHRS, CDR2 YFSETQ. The CDR3 covers 15 residues. J lost 4 bases, V lost 3 bases, and 7 bases had no gene match. The CDR3 loop is CASSSGASGYNEQFF. The CDR3 DNA follows: TGCGCCAGCAGCTCCGGCGCTAGCGGTTACAATGAGCAGTTCTTC.

J is TRBJ1-1 and V is TRBV6-5, with D possibly matching TRBD1 (6 bases). Germline V lookup: CDR1 MNHEY, CDR2 SVGAGI. Trimming left V 7 bases short and J 5 bases short, with 17 bases between. The CDR3 covers 14 residues. CDR3 residues: CASIAWGAGTEAFF. The CDR3 nucleotides read TGTGCCAGCATCGCTTGGGGGGCTGGGACTGAAGCTTTCTTT.

This chain connects TRBV2 to TRBJ1-2; D possibly corresponds to TRBD1 (6 bases). Trimming shortened V by 6 bases and J by 4 bases, and 9 bases separated the two germline ends. The CDR3 has 12 amino acids. Germline CDR1 reads SNHLY; CDR2 reads FYNNEI. The CDR3 protein is CASRGATYGYTF. The CDR3, as DNA: TGTGCCAGCAGGGGGGCCACCTATGGCTACACCTTC.

This clone occurred a few times. Other DNA variants within this sample encode the same CDR3. This sequence joins TRBV4-1 and TRBJ2-5; D unresolved. The CDR3 runs 13 residues. Trimming removed 1 base at V and 5 bases at J, with 8 bases between. From germline, CDR1 is MGHRA and CDR2 YSYEKL. The CDR3, as DNA: TGCGCCAGCAGCCAAGGACCTGGGGAGACCCAGTACTTC. It specifies CASSQGPGETQYF.

As DNA, the CDR3 is TGTGCCAGCAGTTTTGGGTTCTCTGGAAACACCATATATTTT. Translating gives CASSFGFSGNTIYF. This chain uses TRBV28 with TRBJ1-3; D is unresolved. V was trimmed by 3 bases and J by 0 bases, leaving 6 bases between them. The CDR3 extends over 14 amino acids. CDR1 and CDR2 (germline): MDHEN, SYDVKM.

The rearrangement uses TRBV28 and TRBJ2-7, with D perhaps TRBD1 (6 bases). Germline V CDR1 and CDR2: MDHEN, SYDVKM. V was shortened by 5 bases and J by 6 bases, with 20 bases between the two germline ends. The CDR3 length is 15 residues. The CDR3 region is CASSEQGALALEQYF. For the CDR3, the DNA is TGTGCCAGCAGTGAACAGGGAGCCCTGGCACTCGAGCAGTACTTC.

The genes are TRBV30 and TRBJ2-3; D uncertain. Germline V lookup: CDR1 GTSNPN, CDR2 SVGIG (reference sequence). Deletions cut 2 bases from V and 4 bases from J, with 10 bases between. The CDR3 runs to 13 residues. The CDR3 DNA is TGTGCCTGGAGTAGGGTGTCTCCAGATACGCAGTATTTT. Its protein product is CAWSRVSPDTQYF.

The chain combines TRBV6-5 with TRBJ1-2; D gene uncertain. This CDR3 has 10 amino acids. V was cut by 10 bases and J by 6 bases, with 9 bases left in between. In germline, CDR1 is MNHEY, CDR2 SVGAGI. CDR3 in DNA: TGTGCCACAAGGCAGGATGGCTACACCTTC. This codes for CATRQDGYTF.

The chain recombines TRBV2 with TRBJ2-2; weak D call: TRBD2 (6 bases). CDR1 is SNHLY and CDR2 is FYNNEI in the germline V gene. V lost 4 bases and J lost 9, with 12 bases in between. The CDR3 consists of 13 residues. The CDR3 DNA sequence: TGTGCCAGCAGTGCATCGGGAGCCTGGGAGCTGTTTTTT. Translated: CASSASGAWELFF.

J is TRBJ2-7 and V is TRBV29-1; 8 positions match TRBD1. J gave up 6 bases and V 4 bases, and 8 bases lay outside the gene matches. This CDR3 comprises 13 residues. In germline, CDR1 is SQVTM, CDR2 ANQGSEA. CDR3 in amino acids: CSVVGLTGVEQYF. CDR3 DNA sequence: TGCAGCGTTGTCGGTTTGACAGGGGTCGAGCAGTACTTC.

The J gene is TRBJ2-1, the V gene TRBV27; 15 bases are a match to TRBD2. Germline trimming cut 5 bases from V and 0 bases from J; bases unmatched to any gene: 8. This CDR3 has 19 amino acids. CDR1 and CDR2 (germline): MNHEY, SMNVEV (reference sequence). DNA of the CDR3: TGTGCCAGCAGTAGGGGACTAGCGGGAGGACCGAGCTCCTACAATGAGCAGTTCTTC. The encoded protein is CASSRGLAGGPSSYNEQFF.

The J gene is TRBJ2-1, the V gene TRBV2; perhaps TRBD2 as D (5 bases). V shed 6 bases and J shed 10 bases, with 10 bases lying between them. CDR3 length equals 11 residues. Germline-derived CDR1 and CDR2 are SNHLY and FYNNEI. The CDR3 DNA reads TGTGCCAGCAGCACCGGAGGAGAGCAGTTCTTC. It yields the protein CASSTGGEQFF.

The V gene is TRBV5-6, the J gene TRBJ1-2, with D unclear. There are 14 residues in the CDR3. CDR1 SGHDT and CDR2 YYEEEE come from the germline V gene. V was shortened by 6 bases and J by 5 bases, with 17 bases between the two germline ends. Here the CDR3 DNA reads TGTGCCAGCACCTCCGGGTTGACGGTATATGGCTACACCTTC. This codes for CASTSGLTVYGYTF. Drawing the rest from reference TRBV5-6 and TRBJ1-2, the complete variable domain is DAGVTQSPTHLIKTRGQQVTLRCSPKSGHDTVSWYQQALGQGPQFIFQYYEEEERQRGNFPDRFSGHQFPNYSSELNVNALLLGDSALYLCASTSGLTVYGYTFGSGTRLTVV.

V is TRBV5-1 and J is TRBJ1-1; D is unclear. V shed 0 bases and J shed 1 base, with 7 bases lying between them. The CDR3 consists of 14 residues. Germline loops: CDR1 SGHRS, CDR2 YFSETQ. In nucleotides, the CDR3 is TGCGCCAGCAGCTTGGAGGTAGGGAACACTGAAGCTTTCTTT. Residues: CASSLEVGNTEAFF.

This clone was found a few times. The rearrangement links TRBV29-1 to TRBJ1-2; D not resolved. Trimming removed 4 bases from V and 0 bases from J, with 9 bases in between. The CDR3 loop spans 13 amino acids. CDR1 is SQVTM and CDR2 is ANQGSEA in the germline V gene. In nucleotides, the CDR3 is TGCAGCGTTGTGGAGTCTTCTAACTATGGCTACACCTTC. This translates into CSVVESSNYGYTF.

The sample holds a few counts of this clone. The chain employs TRBV29-1 and TRBJ2-1, with D possibly being TRBD1 (6 bases). CDR3 length: 13 residues. V was trimmed by 3 bases and J by 3 bases, leaving 9 bases between them. Germline loops: CDR1 SQVTM, CDR2 ANQGSEA. The CDR3 DNA follows: TGCAGCGTTGATCAGGGGTTCTACAATGAGCAGTTCTTC. Its translation: CSVDQGFYNEQFF.

The chain carries TRBV30 and TRBJ2-7; D remains ambiguous. Per germline, CDR1 GTSNPN and CDR2 SVGIG (reference sequence). The length of the CDR3 is 12 residues. The V and J ends lost 8 bases and 3 bases respectively, with 14 bases between them. The CDR3 DNA reads as TGTGCCGGACGGACGACGGTCTACGAGCAGTACTTC. Amino acid sequence: CAGRTTVYEQYF.

The chain uses TRBV4-3 and TRBJ2-7, with D unresolved. This CDR3 is built from 14 residues. Between the trimmed V and J ends, which lost 0 bases and 3 bases, there was a span of 9 bases. Germline loops: CDR1 LGHNA, CDR2 YSLEER. Here the CDR3 reads CASSQDPGNYEQYF. The CDR3 DNA follows: TGCGCCAGCAGCCAAGATCCTGGGAACTACGAGCAGTACTTC.

This clone turned up a few times. V and J are TRBV7-8 and TRBJ2-4; no firm D call. Germline CDR1 is SGHVS and CDR2 is FQNEAQ. The germline V and J ends were trimmed by 8 bases and 9 bases, with 11 bases remaining between them. The CDR3 sequence is 11 residues long. The CDR3 reads CASDLDGIQYF. DNA for the CDR3: TGTGCCAGCGACTTAGATGGCATTCAGTACTTC.

The table lists this clone with a few counts. J is TRBJ1-5 and V is TRBV5-1; 7 bases line up with TRBD1. CDR3 length: 14 residues. With 4 bases clipped from V and 7 bases from J, the junction kept 8 bases outside the gene matches. CDR1 and CDR2 from the germline V gene are SGHRS and YFSETQ. This chain's CDR3 is CASSMTGLGQPQHF. The CDR3, as DNA: TGCGCCAGCAGCATGACAGGGTTGGGCCAGCCCCAGCATTTT. The complete variable domain, with remaining parts taken from reference TRBV5-1 and TRBJ1-5, reads KAGVTQTPRYLIKTRGQQVTLSCSPISGHRSVSWYQQTPGQGLQFLFEYFSETQRNKGNFPGRFSGRQFSNSRSEMNVSTLELGDSALYLCASSMTGLGQPQHFGDGTRLSIL.

Many counts were recorded for this clone. This rearrangement joins TRBV4-1 to TRBJ2-7, with 8 bases matching TRBD1. The germline gives CDR1 MGHRA, CDR2 YSYEKL. V shed 4 bases, J shed 2 bases, and the junction held 10 bases outside the gene matches. This CDR3 spans 16 amino acids. Here the CDR3 reads CASSPTRTTGAYEQYF. CDR3 nucleotides: TGCGCCAGCAGCCCCACTCGCACGACAGGGGCCTACGAGCAGTACTTC.

CDR3 DNA sequence: TGTGCCAGCAGCTTATCCGGGGAGCTGTTTTTT. This sequence encodes CASSLSGELFF. This rearrangement joins TRBV7-9 to TRBJ2-2; D is uncertain. Germline values: CDR1 SEHNR, CDR2 FQNEAQ (reference sequence). V was trimmed by 2 bases and J by 6 bases, leaving 1 base between them. This CDR3 region has 11 residues.

This chain uses TRBV5-6 with TRBJ1-4; 9 bases match TRBD1. The V gene's germline CDR1 is SGHDT and CDR2 YYEEEE. CDR3 length: 14 amino acids. The junction had 6 bases not matched to a gene; V was cut back by 4 bases and J by 8 bases. The CDR3 nucleotides read TGTGCCAGCAGCGCGGGACAGGGAAACGAAAAACTGTTTTTT. This gives the protein CASSAGQGNEKLFF.

This clone was found a few times. The gene calls are TRBV29-1 and TRBJ1-1; D possibly corresponds to TRBD1 (6 bases). The CDR3 covers 10 residues. From germline, CDR1 is SQVTM and CDR2 ANQGSEA. Trimming took 4 bases from V and 11 from J, leaving 11 bases between them. The CDR3 region is CSVGTGTAFF. CDR3 nucleotides: TGCAGCGTTGGAACAGGGACCGCTTTCTTT.

V usage is TRBV6-6 and J usage is TRBJ2-2; D is perhaps TRBD2 (6 bases). The ends were cut back, 5 bases at V and 5 bases at J, with 12 bases in the middle. CDR1 is MNHNY and CDR2 is SVGAGI in the germline V gene (reference sequence). The CDR3 covers 14 residues. CDR3 region: CASSVAGGTGELFF. The CDR3 nucleotides are TGTGCCAGCAGTGTGGCAGGAGGGACCGGGGAGCTGTTTTTT.

This clone was seen a few times. V usage is TRBV14 and J usage is TRBJ1-2, with a weak D call TRBD1 (5 bases). There are 17 residues in the CDR3. Germline-derived CDR1 and CDR2 are SGHDN and FVKESK. V was clipped by 4 bases and J by 0 bases, with 18 bases between them. CDR3 DNA: TGTGCCAGCAGCCCCGGGGGACCCCAAGACCCTAACTATGGCTACACCTTC. Its protein is CASSPGGPQDPNYGYTF. The entire variable domain, with the rest obtained from reference TRBV14 and TRBJ1-2, is as follows: EAGVTQFPSHSVIEKGQTVTLRCDPISGHDNLYWYRRVMGKEIKFLLHFVKESKQDESGMPNNRFLAERTGGTYSTLKVQPAELEDSGVYFCASSPGGPQDPNYGYTFGSGTRLTVV.

This clone was seen at least ten times. The chain combines TRBV6-5 with TRBJ2-1, with 9 bases aligning to TRBD1. V was clipped by 5 bases and J by 6 bases; unmatched bases: 5. There are 14 residues in the CDR3. Per the germline V gene, CDR1 is MNHEY and CDR2 is SVGAGI. Here the CDR3 DNA reads TGTGCCAGCAGTCATCAGACAGGGGGCAATGAGCAGTTCTTC. Residues: CASSHQTGGNEQFF.